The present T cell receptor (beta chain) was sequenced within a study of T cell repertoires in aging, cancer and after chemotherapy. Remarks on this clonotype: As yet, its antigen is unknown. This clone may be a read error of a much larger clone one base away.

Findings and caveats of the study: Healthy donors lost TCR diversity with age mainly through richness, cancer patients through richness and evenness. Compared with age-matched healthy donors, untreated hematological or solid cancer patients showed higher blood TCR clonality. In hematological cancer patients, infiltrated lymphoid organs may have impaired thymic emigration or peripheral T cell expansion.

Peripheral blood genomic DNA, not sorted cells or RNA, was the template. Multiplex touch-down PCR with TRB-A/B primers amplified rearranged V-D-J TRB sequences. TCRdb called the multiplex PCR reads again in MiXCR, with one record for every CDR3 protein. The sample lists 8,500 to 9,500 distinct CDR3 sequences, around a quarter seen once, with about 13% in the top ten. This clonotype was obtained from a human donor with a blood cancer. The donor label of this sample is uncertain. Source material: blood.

CDR3 region: CASSEDGGKAGYNEQFF. DNA for the CDR3: TGTGCCAGCAGCGAGGACGGCGGGAAGGCAGGATACAATGAGCAGTTCTTC. The chain employs TRBV13 and TRBJ2-1, with D possibly TRBD2 on 6 matching bases. V was pared by 5 bases and J by 4 bases, with 21 bases between. Germline V gene sequence: CDR1 PRHDT, CDR2 FYEKMQ (reference sequence). There are 17 residues in the CDR3.